This is a list of T cell receptor beta chains from one sample in a study of cytomegalovirus exposure and HLA in healthy donors. Sequencing was performed with immunoSEQ multiplex PCR; in TCRdb, only in-frame clones are kept and a portion is missing. In the table there are about 150,000 clones, approximately 86% of which are singletons. The sample consisted of PBMCs. Every receptor here comes from a man younger than 30 in good health and CMV-seropositive. Each CDR3 is given with its conserved first and last residue. A D gene is named only where the DNA matches it firmly. The size entry is marked missing in some rows and otherwise reads once, few, many or a size class.

v_gene	abundance	d_gene	j_gene	CDR3nt	CDR3aa
TRBV6-5	NA	NA	TRBJ1-4	TGTGCCAGCAGTTACTCGAATAGGGGGAATGAAAAACTGTTTTTT	CASSYSNRGNEKLFF
TRBV19	NA	TRBD1	TRBJ1-2	TGTGCCAGTAGTAGCACAGGGGGCAAGGCCTATGGCTACACCTTC	CASSSTGGKAYGYTF
TRBV5-4	once	NA	TRBJ2-6	TGTGCCAGCAGTTCTGTGTCTGGGGCCAACGTCCTGACTTTC	CASSSVSGANVLTF
TRBV30	NA	NA	TRBJ1-2	TGTGCCTGGAGGTATAAACAGGGAGTTAACTATGGCTACACCTTC	CAWRYKQGVNYGYTF
TRBV6-5	NA	NA	TRBJ1-5	TGTGCCAGCAGTTGGACAGCAACCAATCAGCCCCAGCATTTT	CASSWTATNQPQHF
TRBV19	NA	NA	TRBJ2-6	TGTGCCAGTAGCTTCCCCTTCCTCTCTGGGGCCAACGTCCTGACTTTC	CASSFPFLSGANVLTF
TRBV5-1	NA	TRBD1	TRBJ2-7	TGCGCCAGCAGCTTGGAGGGGGCTATCCCTCCCTACGAGCAGTACTTC	CASSLEGAIPPYEQYF
TRBV6-5	once	NA	TRBJ1-1	TGTGCCAGCAGTTACGGTATCGGACAGCGCACTGAAGCTTTCTTT	CASSYGIGQRTEAFF
TRBV27	few	TRBD2	TRBJ2-1	TGTGCCAGCAGTTTATTCTGGACTAGCGGGTACAATGAGCAGTTCTTC	CASSLFWTSGYNEQFF
TRBV7-3	NA	NA	TRBJ2-7	TGTGCCAGCAGCTTACTCCGCGGGGGCGCCCACGAGCAGTACTTC	CASSLLRGGAHEQYF